This T cell receptor beta chain came from a study of control samples from healthy donors and cancer patients. The V end was cut by 2 bases, the J end by 5 bases, with 13 bases between. In germline, CDR1 is SGHRS, CDR2 YFSETQ. This CDR3 region has 14 residues. Using immunoSEQ multiplex PCR, the repertoire was profiled, and TCRdb retains in-frame clones only, with some absent. The sample lists around 200,000 clones, over 80% occurring once. This clone was seen a single time. The chain carries TRBV5-1 and TRBJ1-2; D is perhaps TRBD1 (5 bases). This sequence was found in a man aged 18-30 years in good health. The sequenced sample consisted of blood. The CDR3 DNA is TGCGCCAGCAGCTTTGTCTCGGGGGGATATGGCTACACCTTC. This gives the protein CASSFVSGGYGYTF.